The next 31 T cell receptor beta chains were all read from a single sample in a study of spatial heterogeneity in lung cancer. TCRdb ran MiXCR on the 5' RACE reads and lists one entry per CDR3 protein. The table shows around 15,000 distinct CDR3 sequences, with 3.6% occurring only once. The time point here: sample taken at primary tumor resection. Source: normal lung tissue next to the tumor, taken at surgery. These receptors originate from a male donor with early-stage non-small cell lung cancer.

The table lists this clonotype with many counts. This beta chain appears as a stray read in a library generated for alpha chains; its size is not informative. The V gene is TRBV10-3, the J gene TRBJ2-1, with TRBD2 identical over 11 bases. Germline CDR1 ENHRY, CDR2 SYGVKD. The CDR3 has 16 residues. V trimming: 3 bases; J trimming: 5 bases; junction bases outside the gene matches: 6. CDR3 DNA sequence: TGTGCCATCAGTGACCTAGCGGGAGGTATCCACAATGAGCAGTTCTTC. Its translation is CAISDLAGGIHNEQFF.

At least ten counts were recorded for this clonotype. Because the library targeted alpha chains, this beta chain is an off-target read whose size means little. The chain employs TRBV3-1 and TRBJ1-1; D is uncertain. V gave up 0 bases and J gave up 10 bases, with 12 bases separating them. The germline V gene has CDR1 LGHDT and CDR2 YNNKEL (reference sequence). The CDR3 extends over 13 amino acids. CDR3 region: CASSQDVRRGAFF. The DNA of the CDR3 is TGTGCCAGCAGCCAAGATGTCAGGCGGGGAGCTTTCTTT. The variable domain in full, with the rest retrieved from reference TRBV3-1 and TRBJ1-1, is DTAVSQTPKYLVTQMGNDKSIKCEQNLGHDTMYWYKQDSKKFLKIMFSYNNKELIINETVPNRFSPKSPDKAHLNLHINSLELGDSAVYFCASSQDVRRGAFFGQGTRLTVV.

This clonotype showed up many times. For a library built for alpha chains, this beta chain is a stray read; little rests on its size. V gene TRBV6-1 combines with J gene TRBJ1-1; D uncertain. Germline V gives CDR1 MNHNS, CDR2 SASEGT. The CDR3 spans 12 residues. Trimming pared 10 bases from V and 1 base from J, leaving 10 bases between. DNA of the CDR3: TGTGCCACTTTATGGAGGAACACTGAAGCTTTCTTT. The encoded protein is CATLWRNTEAFF.

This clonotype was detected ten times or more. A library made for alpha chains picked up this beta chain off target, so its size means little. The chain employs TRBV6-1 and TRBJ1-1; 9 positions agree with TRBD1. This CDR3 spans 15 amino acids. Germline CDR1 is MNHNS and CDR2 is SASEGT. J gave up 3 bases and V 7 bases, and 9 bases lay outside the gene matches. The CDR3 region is CASIPGQGKDTEAFF. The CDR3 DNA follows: TGTGCCAGCATTCCGGGACAGGGAAAAGACACTGAAGCTTTCTTT.

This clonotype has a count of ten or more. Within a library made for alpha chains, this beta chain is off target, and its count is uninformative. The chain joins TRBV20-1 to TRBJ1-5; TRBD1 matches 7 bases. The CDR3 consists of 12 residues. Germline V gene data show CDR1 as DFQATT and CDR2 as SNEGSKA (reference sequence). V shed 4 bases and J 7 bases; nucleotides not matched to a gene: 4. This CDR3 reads CSAKQGIQPQHF. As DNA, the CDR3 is TGCAGTGCTAAACAGGGGATACAGCCCCAGCATTTT.

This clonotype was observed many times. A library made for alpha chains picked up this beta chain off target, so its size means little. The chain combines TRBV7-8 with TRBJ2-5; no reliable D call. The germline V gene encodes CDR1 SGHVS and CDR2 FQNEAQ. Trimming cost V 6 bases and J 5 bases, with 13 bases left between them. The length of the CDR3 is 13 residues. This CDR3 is CASRPGARETQYF. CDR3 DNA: TGTGCCAGCAGGCCAGGCGCTCGGGAGACCCAGTACTTC.

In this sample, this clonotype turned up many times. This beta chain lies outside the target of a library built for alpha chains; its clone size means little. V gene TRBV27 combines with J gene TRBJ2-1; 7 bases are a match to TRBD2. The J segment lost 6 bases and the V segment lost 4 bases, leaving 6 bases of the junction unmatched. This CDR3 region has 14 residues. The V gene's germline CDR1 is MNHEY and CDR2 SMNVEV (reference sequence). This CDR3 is CASSWGSGGNEQFF. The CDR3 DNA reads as TGTGCCAGCAGTTGGGGGTCGGGAGGCAATGAGCAGTTCTTC.

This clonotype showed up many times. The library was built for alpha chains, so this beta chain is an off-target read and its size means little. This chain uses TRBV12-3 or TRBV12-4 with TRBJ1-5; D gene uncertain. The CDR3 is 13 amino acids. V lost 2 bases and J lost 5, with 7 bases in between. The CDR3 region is CASSLLGDQPQHF. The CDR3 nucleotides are TGTGCCAGCAGTTTATTAGGCGATCAGCCCCAGCATTTT.

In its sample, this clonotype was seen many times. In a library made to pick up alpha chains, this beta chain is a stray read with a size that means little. CDR3 residues: CSAYYQYNTEAFF. The DNA for the CDR3 is TGCAGTGCTTACTACCAGTATAACACTGAAGCTTTCTTT. V is TRBV20-1 and J is TRBJ1-1; no clear D gene. V lost 5 bases to trimming and J lost 2 bases, with 12 bases between them. This CDR3 contains 13 residues. CDR1 is DFQATT, CDR2 SNEGSKA, per germline (reference sequence).

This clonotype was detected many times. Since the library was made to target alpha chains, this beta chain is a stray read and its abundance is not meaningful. CDR3 in DNA: TGTGCCAGCAGCTTACAGCCAAAAAGCAATCAGCCCCAGCATTTT. It yields the protein CASSLQPKSNQPQHF. The chain links TRBV5-5 to TRBJ1-5, with no clear D. The CDR3 length is 15 residues. CDR1 SGHKS and CDR2 YYEKEE come from the germline V gene (reference sequence). V lost 2 bases and J 1 base, leaving 10 bases between the germline ends.

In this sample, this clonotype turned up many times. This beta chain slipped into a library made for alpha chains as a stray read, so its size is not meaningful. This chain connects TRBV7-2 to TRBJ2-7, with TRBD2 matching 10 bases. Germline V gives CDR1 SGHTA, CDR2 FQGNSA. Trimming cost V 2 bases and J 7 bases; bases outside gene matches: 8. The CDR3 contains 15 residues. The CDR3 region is CASSLKAGGGVEQYF. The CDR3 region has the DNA TGTGCCAGCAGCTTAAAAGCGGGAGGGGGTGTAGAGCAGTACTTC.

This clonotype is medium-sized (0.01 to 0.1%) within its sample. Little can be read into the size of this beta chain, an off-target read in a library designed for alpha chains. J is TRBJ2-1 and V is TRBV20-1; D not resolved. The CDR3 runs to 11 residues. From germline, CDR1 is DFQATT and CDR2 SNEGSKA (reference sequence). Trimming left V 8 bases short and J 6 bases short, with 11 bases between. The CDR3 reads CSSATTNEQFF. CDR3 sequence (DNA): TGCAGTAGTGCTACCACCAATGAGCAGTTCTTC.

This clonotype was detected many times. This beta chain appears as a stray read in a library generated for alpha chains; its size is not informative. CDR3 DNA: TGCAGCGTTGATAACCCCGGACAGGGTCGCGAGACCCAGTACTTC. Its translation is CSVDNPGQGRETQYF. This chain links TRBV29-1 with TRBJ2-5; TRBD1 matches 8 bases. Germline V CDR1 and CDR2: SQVTM, ANQGSEA. This CDR3 spans 15 amino acids. J was trimmed by 5 bases and V by 3 bases; bases with no gene match: 11.

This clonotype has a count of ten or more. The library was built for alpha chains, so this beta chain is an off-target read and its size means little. Written as DNA, the CDR3 is TGCAGCGTTGATGATATCTCCTACAATGAGCAGTTCTTC. Translation: CSVDDISYNEQFF. The chain employs TRBV29-1 and TRBJ2-1; unclear D gene. V was trimmed by 3 bases and J by 0 bases, leaving 6 bases between them. The CDR3 covers 13 residues. Per the germline V gene, CDR1 is SQVTM and CDR2 is ANQGSEA.

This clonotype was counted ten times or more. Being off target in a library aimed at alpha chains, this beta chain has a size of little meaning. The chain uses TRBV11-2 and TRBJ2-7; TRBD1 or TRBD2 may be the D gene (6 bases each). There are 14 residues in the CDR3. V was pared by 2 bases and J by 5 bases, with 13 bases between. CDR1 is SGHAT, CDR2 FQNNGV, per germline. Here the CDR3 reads CASSLWGASDEQYF. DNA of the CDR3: TGTGCCAGCAGCTTATGGGGGGCTTCTGACGAGCAGTACTTC.

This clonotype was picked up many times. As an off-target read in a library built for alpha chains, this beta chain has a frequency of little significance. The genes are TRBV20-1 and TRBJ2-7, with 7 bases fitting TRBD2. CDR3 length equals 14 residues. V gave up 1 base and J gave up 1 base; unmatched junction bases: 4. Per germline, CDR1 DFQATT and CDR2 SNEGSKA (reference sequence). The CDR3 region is CSARAGGRSYEQYF. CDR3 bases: TGCAGTGCTAGAGCGGGAGGAAGGTCCTACGAGCAGTACTTC.

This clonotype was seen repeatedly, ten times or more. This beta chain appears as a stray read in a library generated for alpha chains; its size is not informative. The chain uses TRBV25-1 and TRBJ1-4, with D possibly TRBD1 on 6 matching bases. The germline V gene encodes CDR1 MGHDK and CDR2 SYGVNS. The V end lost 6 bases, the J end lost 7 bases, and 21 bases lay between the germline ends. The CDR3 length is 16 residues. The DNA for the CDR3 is TGTGCCAGCAGCCCGAAGGACAGCGCCAGGAGTGAAAAACTGTTTTTT. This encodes CASSPKDSARSEKLFF. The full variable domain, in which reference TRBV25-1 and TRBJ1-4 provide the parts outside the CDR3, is EADIYQTPRYLVIGTGKKITLECSQTMGHDKMYWYQQDPGMELHLIHYSYGVNSTEKGDLSSESTVSRIRTEHFPLTLESARPSHTSQYLCASSPKDSARSEKLFFGSGTQLSVL.

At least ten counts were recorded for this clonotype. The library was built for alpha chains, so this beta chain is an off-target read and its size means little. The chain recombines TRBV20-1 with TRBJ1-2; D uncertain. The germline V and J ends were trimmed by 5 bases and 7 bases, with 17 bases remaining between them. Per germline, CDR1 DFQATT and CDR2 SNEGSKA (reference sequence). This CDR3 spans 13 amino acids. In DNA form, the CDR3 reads TGCAGTGCTGAAGCATCATCCCGGGCTGGCTACACCTTC. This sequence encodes CSAEASSRAGYTF.

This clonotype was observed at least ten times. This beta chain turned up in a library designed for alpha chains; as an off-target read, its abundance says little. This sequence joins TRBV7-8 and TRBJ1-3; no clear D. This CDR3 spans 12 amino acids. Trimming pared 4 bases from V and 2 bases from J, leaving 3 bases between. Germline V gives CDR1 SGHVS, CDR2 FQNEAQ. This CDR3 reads CASSSAGNTIYF. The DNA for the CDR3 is TGTGCCAGCAGCTCGGCTGGAAACACCATATATTTT.

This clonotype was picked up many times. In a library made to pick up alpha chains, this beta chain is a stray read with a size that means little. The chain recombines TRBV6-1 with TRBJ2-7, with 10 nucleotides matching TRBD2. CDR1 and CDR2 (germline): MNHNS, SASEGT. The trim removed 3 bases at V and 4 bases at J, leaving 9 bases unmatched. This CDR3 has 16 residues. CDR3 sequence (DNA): TGTGCCAGCAGTGACGCACGGACTAGCGGAAATTACGAGCAGTACTTC. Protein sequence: CASSDARTSGNYEQYF.

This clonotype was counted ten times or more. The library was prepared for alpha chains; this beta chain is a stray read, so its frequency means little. The CDR3 DNA is TGTGCCATCAGTGAGTCGAGCGGAGTTAGCACAGATACGCAGTATTTT. It translates to CAISESSGVSTDTQYF. This rearrangement joins TRBV10-3 to TRBJ2-3; D is perhaps TRBD2 (5 bases). From germline, CDR1 is ENHRY and CDR2 SYGVKD. CDR3 size: 16 residues. Between the trimmed V and J ends, which lost 0 bases and 0 bases, there was a span of 10 bases.

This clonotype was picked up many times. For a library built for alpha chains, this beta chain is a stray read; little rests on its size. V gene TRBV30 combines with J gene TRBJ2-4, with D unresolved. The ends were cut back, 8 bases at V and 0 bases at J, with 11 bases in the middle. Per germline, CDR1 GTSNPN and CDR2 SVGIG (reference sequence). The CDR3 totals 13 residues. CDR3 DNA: TGTGCCGTCGCTACGATAGCCAAAAACATTCAGTACTTC. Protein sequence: CAVATIAKNIQYF.

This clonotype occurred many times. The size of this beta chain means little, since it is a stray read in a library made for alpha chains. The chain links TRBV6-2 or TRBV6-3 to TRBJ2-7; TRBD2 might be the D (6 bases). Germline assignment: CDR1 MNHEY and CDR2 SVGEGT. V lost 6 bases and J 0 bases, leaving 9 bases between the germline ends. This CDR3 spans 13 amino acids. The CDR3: CASRYGSSYEQYF. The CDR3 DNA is TGTGCCAGCAGATACGGGAGCTCCTACGAGCAGTACTTC.

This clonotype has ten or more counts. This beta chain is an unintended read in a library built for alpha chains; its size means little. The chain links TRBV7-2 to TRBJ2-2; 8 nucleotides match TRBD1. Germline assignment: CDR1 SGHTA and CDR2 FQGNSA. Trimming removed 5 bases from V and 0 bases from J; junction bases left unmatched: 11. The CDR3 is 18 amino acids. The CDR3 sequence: CASSPLGQAITNTGELFF. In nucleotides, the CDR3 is TGTGCCAGCAGCCCACTGGGACAGGCGATAACGAACACCGGGGAGCTGTTTTTT.

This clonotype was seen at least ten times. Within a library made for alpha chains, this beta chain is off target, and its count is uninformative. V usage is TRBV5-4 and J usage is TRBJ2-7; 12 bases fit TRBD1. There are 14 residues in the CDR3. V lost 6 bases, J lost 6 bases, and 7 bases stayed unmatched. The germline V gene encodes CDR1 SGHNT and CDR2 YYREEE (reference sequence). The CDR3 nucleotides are TGTGCCAGCACAGGGACAGGGGGCATGGGCGAGCAGTACTTC. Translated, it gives CASTGTGGMGEQYF. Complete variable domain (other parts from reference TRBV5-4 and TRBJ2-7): ETGVTQSPTHLIKTRGQQVTLRCSSQSGHNTVSWYQQALGQGPQFIFQYYREEENGRGNFPPRFSGLQFPNYSSELNVNALELDDSALYLCASTGTGGMGEQYFGPGTRLTVT.

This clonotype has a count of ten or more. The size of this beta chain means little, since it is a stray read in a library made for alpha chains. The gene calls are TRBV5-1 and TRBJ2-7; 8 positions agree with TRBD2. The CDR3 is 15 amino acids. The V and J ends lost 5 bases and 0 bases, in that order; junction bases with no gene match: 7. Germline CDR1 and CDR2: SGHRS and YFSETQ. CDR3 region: CASRLTSEISYEQYF. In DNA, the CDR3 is TGCGCCAGCAGATTGACTAGCGAAATCTCCTACGAGCAGTACTTC.

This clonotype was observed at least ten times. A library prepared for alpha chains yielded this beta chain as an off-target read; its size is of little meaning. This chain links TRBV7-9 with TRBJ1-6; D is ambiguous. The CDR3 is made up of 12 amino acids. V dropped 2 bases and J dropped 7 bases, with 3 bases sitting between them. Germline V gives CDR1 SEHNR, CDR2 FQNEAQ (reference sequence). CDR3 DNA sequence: TGTGCCAGCAGCTTACCCAATTCACCCCTCCACTTT. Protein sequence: CASSLPNSPLHF.

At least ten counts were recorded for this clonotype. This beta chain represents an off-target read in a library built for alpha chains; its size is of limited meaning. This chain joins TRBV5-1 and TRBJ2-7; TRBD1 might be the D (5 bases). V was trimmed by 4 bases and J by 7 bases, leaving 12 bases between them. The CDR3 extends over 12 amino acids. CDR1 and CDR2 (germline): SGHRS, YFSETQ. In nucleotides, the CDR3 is TGCGCCAGCAGCACCGCAGGGCGGGAGCAGTACTTC. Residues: CASSTAGREQYF.

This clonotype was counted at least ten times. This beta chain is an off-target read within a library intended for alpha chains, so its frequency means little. DNA of the CDR3: TGTGCCAGCAGCTTAGGACAGGGAGGCAGGACCTACGAGCAGTACTTC. This sequence encodes CASSLGQGGRTYEQYF. V usage is TRBV7-9 and J usage is TRBJ2-7; TRBD1 might be the D (7 bases). Trimming left V 1 base short and J 2 bases short, with 15 bases between. The CDR3 has 16 amino acids. CDR1 and CDR2 from the germline V gene are SEHNR and FQNEAQ (reference sequence).

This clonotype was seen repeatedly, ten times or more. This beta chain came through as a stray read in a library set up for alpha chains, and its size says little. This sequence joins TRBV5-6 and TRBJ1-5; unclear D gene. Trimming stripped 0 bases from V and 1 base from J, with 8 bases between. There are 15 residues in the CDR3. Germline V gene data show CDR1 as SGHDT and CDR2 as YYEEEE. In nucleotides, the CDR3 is TGTGCCAGCAGCTTGGGTGGTATAAGCAATCAGCCCCAGCATTTT. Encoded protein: CASSLGGISNQPQHF.

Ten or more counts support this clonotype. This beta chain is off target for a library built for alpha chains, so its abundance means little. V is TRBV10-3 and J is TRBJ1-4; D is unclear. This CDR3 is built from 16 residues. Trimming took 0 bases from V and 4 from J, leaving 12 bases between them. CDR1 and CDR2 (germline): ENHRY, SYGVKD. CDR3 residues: CAISESGNGNNEKLFF. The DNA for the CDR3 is TGTGCCATCAGTGAGTCGGGGAATGGAAATAATGAAAAACTGTTTTTT.